This paragraph reports one T cell receptor (beta chain). Germline CDR1 reads SGHRS; CDR2 reads YFSETQ. This CDR3 is 16 amino acids long. V lost 0 bases, J lost 3 bases, and 5 bases stayed unmatched. The data are from a study of blood T cell repertoires in COVID-19. Study details: The United States, Italy and Spain supplied acute and convalescent COVID-19 samples. T cells, B-cell-depleted T cells, or PBMCs supplied cDNA or gDNA.

How the authors handled the data: Amplification from reference gene primers served as the basis for estimated nucleated cell counts. Libraries were prepared by immunoSEQ multiplex PCR; TCRdb keeps only in-frame clonotypes and omits some of them. The V and J calls and clone size were taken over from that table, and D and trimming were inferred from the DNA. Among tens of thousands of clones, about 93% were seen once, and the ten largest hold less than 3.5%. The specimen was peripheral blood. The sequence was collected from a man between 65 and 80 years old with active COVID-19. The rearrangement joins TRBV5-1 to TRBJ2-3; 9 nucleotides agree with TRBD2. CDR3 in DNA: TGCGCCAGCAGCTTGGTGGCGGGGGGGCCGACAGATACGCAGTATTTT. It translates to CASSLVAGGPTDTQYF.